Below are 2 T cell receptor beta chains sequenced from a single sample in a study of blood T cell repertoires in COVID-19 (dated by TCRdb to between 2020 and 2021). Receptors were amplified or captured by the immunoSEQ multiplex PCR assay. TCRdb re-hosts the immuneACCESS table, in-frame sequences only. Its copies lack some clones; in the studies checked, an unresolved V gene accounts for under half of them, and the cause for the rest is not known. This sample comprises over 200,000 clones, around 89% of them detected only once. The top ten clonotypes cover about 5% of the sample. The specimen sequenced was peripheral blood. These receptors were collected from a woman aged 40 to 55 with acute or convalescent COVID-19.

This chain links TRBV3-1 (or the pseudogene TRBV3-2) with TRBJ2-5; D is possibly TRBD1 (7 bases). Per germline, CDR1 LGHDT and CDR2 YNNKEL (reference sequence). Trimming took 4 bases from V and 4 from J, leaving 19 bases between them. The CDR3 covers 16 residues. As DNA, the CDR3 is TGTGCCAGCAGCCTCGACAGGGCCGGCGGGGTAGAGACCCAGTACTTC. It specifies CASSLDRAGGVETQYF.

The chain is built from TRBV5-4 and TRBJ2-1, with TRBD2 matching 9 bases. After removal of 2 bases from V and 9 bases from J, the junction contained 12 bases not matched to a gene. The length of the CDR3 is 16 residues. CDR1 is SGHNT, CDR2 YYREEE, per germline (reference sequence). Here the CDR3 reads CASSFSSGVALVEQFF. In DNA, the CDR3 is TGTGCCAGCAGCTTTTCTAGCGGGGTGGCTTTGGTTGAGCAGTTCTTC.